These 13 T cell receptor beta chains originate from one sample sequenced in a study of T cell repertoires in cytomegalovirus infection (dated by TCRdb to the late 2010s). The sample's treatment or condition label, in plain terms: in vitro stimulation with specific CMV peptide epitopes to enrich CMV-specific T cells. No antigen is known for these receptors. Sequencing relied on an Illumina HiSeq 1500. Clones were called with MiXCR by TCRdb after fastp trimmed the public reads at Q25, and only in-frame beta chains were retained. Under each unique CDR3 protein, matching rows form one entry showing the most common genes and DNA. The sample table holds some 700,000 distinct CDR3 sequences, of which 33% were seen once. About 20% of the sample goes to the ten largest clones. Sequencing was performed on cultured PBMCs, taken from culture after CMV antigen stimulation. Receptor source: a human donor in good health (CMV status not recorded). Some clones in this sample may be carry-over from other donors' samples.

This clonotype turned up a few times. This rearrangement joins TRBV12-3 or TRBV12-4 to TRBJ2-1; 11 bases line up with TRBD2. The CDR3 contains 12 residues. J gave up 15 bases and V 4 bases, and 5 bases lay outside the gene matches. The CDR3 loop is CASSSSGRLRFF. CDR3 in DNA: TGTGCCAGCAGTTCTAGCGGGAGGCTTCGGTTCTTC.

The chain recombines TRBV7-2 with TRBJ1-5; D is possibly TRBD1 (5 bases). Germline assignment: CDR1 SGHTA and CDR2 FQGNSA. The CDR3 contains 15 residues. With 5 bases removed from V and 1 base from J, the gap between germline ends came to 12 bases. The CDR3 DNA is TGTGCCAGCAGCCCTCGGGGGTCGAGCAATCAGCCCCAGCATTTT. It yields the protein CASSPRGSSNQPQHF.

The rearrangement uses TRBV7-7 and TRBJ2-1; D remains ambiguous. V lost 0 bases and J 5 bases, leaving 5 bases between the germline ends. Germline loops: CDR1 SSHAT, CDR2 FNYEAQ (reference sequence). The CDR3 contains 13 residues. The CDR3, as DNA: TGTGCCAGCAGCTTAGCCATTAACAATGAGCAGTTCTTC. It yields the protein CASSLAINNEQFF. Full variable domain (remainder filled in from reference TRBV7-7 and TRBJ2-1): GAGVSQSPRYKVTKRGQDVTLRCDPISSHATLYWYQQALGQGPEFLTYFNYEAQPDKSGLPSDRFSAERPEGSISTLTIQRTEQRDSAMYRCASSLAINNEQFFGPGTRLTVL.

The chain uses TRBV10-2 and TRBJ2-1, with D possibly being TRBD1 (6 bases). V was shortened by 7 bases and J by 4 bases, with 17 bases between the two germline ends. The CDR3 consists of 15 residues. Germline CDR1 reads WSHSY; CDR2 reads SAAADI. The CDR3 spells CASKTGTRNYNEQFF. CDR3 nucleotides: TGCGCCAGCAAAACCGGGACACGGAATTACAATGAGCAGTTCTTC.

V gene TRBV6-5 combines with J gene TRBJ1-1; D gene uncertain. The CDR3 is made up of 12 amino acids. V lost 2 bases and J lost 2, with 3 bases in between. Germline V gives CDR1 MNHEY, CDR2 SVGAGI. CDR3 sequence: CASSYQNTEAFF. The CDR3 nucleotides are TGTGCCAGCAGTTACCAAAACACTGAAGCTTTCTTT.

This clonotype was detected ten times or more. The chain recombines TRBV7-2 with TRBJ1-1; D is possibly TRBD1 (5 bases). CDR3 size: 15 residues. The ends were cut back, 5 bases at V and 1 base at J, with 14 bases in the middle. Germline lookup yields CDR1 SGHTA and CDR2 FQGNSA. Written as DNA, the CDR3 is TGTGCCAGCAGCGCCCGGCCGGGGGGGAACACTGAAGCTTTCTTT. Protein product: CASSARPGGNTEAFF.

This clonotype appeared once. The chain couples TRBV28 to TRBJ2-3; D is possibly TRBD2 (5 bases). The CDR3 contains 13 residues. Germline V gene lookup returns CDR1 MDHEN and CDR2 SYDVKM. V lost 6 bases to trimming and J lost 2 bases, with 9 bases between them. This CDR3 reads CASRGLITDTQYF. The CDR3 nucleotides read TGTGCCAGCAGAGGACTCATCACAGATACGCAGTATTTT.

The DNA for the CDR3 is TGCAGTGCTAGCCGGGACAGGGCAGGTTACGAGCAGTACTTC. This gives the protein CSASRDRAGYEQYF. The chain combines TRBV20-1 with TRBJ2-7; TRBD1 matches at 9 bases. J gave up 4 bases and V 3 bases, and 7 bases lay outside the gene matches. CDR1 and CDR2 from the germline V gene are DFQATT and SNEGSKA (reference sequence). The CDR3 sequence is 14 residues long.

The J gene is TRBJ1-2, the V gene TRBV19; 9 bases agree with TRBD1. Germline loops: CDR1 LNHDA, CDR2 SQIVND (reference sequence). The CDR3 contains 13 residues. The trim removed 6 bases at V and 9 bases at J, leaving 8 bases unmatched. The CDR3 region is CASRMGQGGSYTF. In DNA form, the CDR3 reads TGTGCCAGTAGGATGGGACAGGGTGGTAGCTACACCTTC.

This clonotype has more than one count but fewer than ten. The chain links TRBV12-5 to TRBJ2-5; the D call may be TRBD1 or TRBD2 (5 bases each). Germline CDR1 reads LGHNT; CDR2 reads FRNRAP. V was shortened by 0 bases and J by 4 bases, with 21 bases between the two germline ends. CDR3 size: 18 residues. The CDR3 protein is CASGLVRDGGVSPETQYF. The CDR3 DNA sequence: TGTGCTAGTGGTTTGGTCAGGGACGGCGGAGTTAGCCCAGAGACCCAGTACTTC.

This clonotype was found many times. V and J are TRBV7-2 and TRBJ2-5, with 7 bases fitting TRBD1. CDR1 and CDR2 (germline): SGHTA, FQGNSA. This CDR3 has 15 residues. V shed 2 bases and J 3 bases; nucleotides not matched to a gene: 6. This CDR3 reads CASSLLRGGEETQYF. The CDR3 bases are TGTGCCAGCAGCTTACTCAGAGGGGGCGAAGAGACCCAGTACTTC. The entire variable domain, with the rest obtained from reference TRBV7-2 and TRBJ2-5, is as follows: GAGVSQSPSNKVTEKGKDVELRCDPISGHTALYWYRQSLGQGLEFLIYFQGNSAPDKSGLPSDRFSAERTGGSVSTLTIQRTQQEDSAVYLCASSLLRGGEETQYFGPGTRLLVL.

This clonotype was counted a few times. This sequence joins TRBV4-1 and TRBJ2-7; either TRBD1 or TRBD2 may supply D (5 bases each). CDR1 and CDR2 from the germline V gene are MGHRA and YSYEKL. The CDR3 extends over 16 amino acids. The V gene lost 4 bases and the J gene lost 2 bases, with 18 bases spanning the gap. The CDR3: CASSPLGAVRTYEQYF. The CDR3 nucleotides read TGCGCCAGCAGCCCTCTCGGGGCAGTGCGAACCTACGAGCAGTACTTC.

There are a few counts of this clonotype. This rearrangement joins TRBV6-1 to TRBJ2-6; D unresolved. The CDR3 has 15 amino acids. Germline V gene lookup returns CDR1 MNHNS and CDR2 SASEGT. The ends were cut back, 7 bases at V and 0 bases at J, with 10 bases in the middle. The CDR3 DNA follows: TGTGCCAGCAAACGGGCCTCCTCTGGGGCCAACGTCCTGACTTTC. Encoded protein: CASKRASSGANVLTF.